Below, one TCR beta chain is given with its context. This sample is drawn from a study of blood T cell repertoires in COVID-19. The wider study: Sources were T cells, B-cell-depleted T cells, or PBMCs; the material itself was cDNA or gDNA.

In germline, CDR1 is SGHDT, CDR2 YYEEEE. V was pared by 2 bases and J by 4 bases, with 13 bases between. The CDR3 length is 14 residues. TCRdb's table, derived via immunoSEQ multiplex PCR, lists solely in-frame clones and lacks some. The table includes some 290,000 clones, roughly 90% detected once. Sequencing was done on a sample of peripheral blood. This rearrangement joins TRBV5-6 to TRBJ2-7; possibly TRBD2 for D (6 bases). The sequence derives from a woman aged 25 to 39 with COVID-19, enrolled during active disease. The CDR3 nucleotides are TGTGCCAGCAGCTTTGACCCTGGGGGGTACGAGCAGTACTTC. Translation gives CASSFDPGGYEQYF.